Here is one TCR beta chain with its context. This clone was counted between two and nine times. Its antigen is still unknown. No base-level quality is on record; no much larger clone is a single base apart. Counted from cysteine to phenylalanine, this CDR3 has 14 amino acids. Only the CDR3 DNA stays, 42 bases, in frame from base 1. The V end gives up 10 bases and the J end 1 base, leaving 9 bases in the junction not matched to a gene. As encoded in the germline V gene, CDR1 is SGHRS while CDR2 is YFSETQ. These data originate in a study of cytomegalovirus exposure and HLA in healthy donors (TCRdb year 2017). About the study as a whole: An earlier analysis of fewer than 750 of the donors reported roughly 300 Gb of sequence data and about 120 million unique TCR beta sequences obtained from around 180 million T cells. In a later analysis, previously published TCR beta repertoires from 500 to 750 donors were re-analyzed and high-resolution HLA genotyping was added so that TCR occurrence patterns could be studied. To predict cytomegalovirus infection status, the study combined high-throughput TCR immunosequencing, statistical association of individual TCRs with disease status, and machine learning. Typing coverage differed by locus: A, B, C, DRB1 and DQB1 were typed in roughly 620-630 donors, DQA1 in 522, DPA1 in some 570, and DPB1 in 472. A separate validation cohort of 100 to 150 different subjects was used in addition to the 666-subject first cohort. Rather than using new phenotypic data, the later analysis identified candidate immune exposures from TCR beta sequences and from how often those sequences occurred across donors. The study profiled the T cell repertoires of some 610 subjects by immunosequencing and related them to cytomegalovirus serostatus. The aim of the study was to test whether cataloging public T cell receptors could identify signatures of past pathogen exposure. Donor age, sex, ethnicity and CMV serostatus were compiled alongside the repertoire data. To decide whether each TCR beta V gene segment behaved as functional or pseudogenic, an earlier analysis of fewer than 750 of the donors relied on high-throughput TCR beta sequencing. About 280 gigabases of sequencing data and around 85 million unique TCR sequences made up an early release that covered 500 to 650 HLA-typed donors. A later genetic analysis took genome-wide SNP genotypes for about 55% of the 666 donors and used that subset as a discovery cohort. About five DR-DQ haplotypes were treated as single units for association and clustering because of strong linkage in the cohort. Of the 398 genotyped donors, 81% were placed in the genetic ancestry cluster associated with self-reported Caucasian donors. Every discovery cohort repertoire had been produced on one sequencing platform. HLA typing included class I and class II loci at four-digit resolution. Among about 360 genotyped donors of the cohort, an average of about 240,000 unique TCR beta nucleotide sequences were sequenced per donor, roughly 20% of them non-productive. Paper-wide results and their limitations: According to a later genetic analysis, donors in an Asian-associated ancestry cluster had fewer N-insertions in productive TCRs than the approximately 650-donor mean. In a later analysis, 16,951 TCR beta sequences were associated with specific HLA alleles at a false discovery rate of 0.05. The presence/absence analyses assumed that sequencing depth was roughly uniform across donors, and that assumption may not be true. Most TCR sequences were seen in very few donors, while some public TCRs were found in many individuals. In a later analysis, most CMV-associated TCR beta chains were found to appear HLA-restricted, with HLA associations seemingly driven largely by CMV exposure. Assigning TCR associations to individual alleles was difficult when HLA alleles, especially DR and DQ, strongly co-occurred. Because HLA typing was missing for some donors at each locus, association tests included only the typed subset. In vitro tests confirmed that three of the cytomegalovirus-associated TCR beta chains recognize cytomegalovirus antigens. In a later analysis, HLA-associated TCR beta chains showed more clonal expansion and lower generation probabilities than non-associated chains that were equally common. In an earlier analysis of 587 of the donors, most TCR beta V segments appeared in productive rearrangements about 87% or about 30% of the time, broadly matching IMGT annotations. Some IMGT-functional V segments, including TRBV6-2 and TRBV6-3, could not be distinguished by the 87-base-pair reads and were therefore excluded. This cohort had only TCR beta chains sequenced, and the lack of alpha or paired-chain data limited which features could be detected. In a later analysis, several top co-occurrence clusters were reported to appear linked to parvovirus B19, influenza, CMV and Epstein-Barr virus. CMV serostatus was the only immune exposure information available for the cohort. A cluster of highly shared sequence variants was judged likely to be a technical artifact of the sequencing pipeline. A further reported finding was that TCR beta sequences accurately predicted the HLA-A and HLA-B alleles for most subjects in the first cohort. In both the original and validation cohorts, the classifier was reported to diagnose cytomegalovirus status with high specificity and sensitivity. V-gene and J-gene trimming of TCR beta chains was associated with a missense DCLRE1C variant in a later genetic analysis, and the association was replicated in an independent cohort. Linkage disequilibrium might explain the correlated functional status among segregating V segments, but an unknown experimental factor could not be ruled out. In a later analysis, the rate of TCR association differed among HLA loci, with DRB1 alleles having the most associated TCRs and HLA-C alleles having the fewest. According to the authors, the approach could potentially be generalized to other disease states and immunological phenotypes. Over 15 rarely observed V segments, including chromosome 9 orphons, were excluded from the earlier analysis of approximately 600 of the donors because counts were too low. In the study, 150 to 200 TCR beta chains were listed as associated with cytomegalovirus.

The method behind the library was the immunoSEQ multiplex PCR assay. For the multiplex PCR, a mixture combining 60 forward primers for TCR Vbeta segments and 13 reverse primers for TCR Jbeta segments was used. The CDR3 region of rearranged TCR beta genes was amplified from genomic DNA with a multiplex PCR assay. On the Illumina HiSeq System, the amplified TCR beta libraries were sequenced as 87-base-pair reads. The study's processing was this. Across the 670 or so repertoires, a later analysis counted approximately 75 million unique TCR beta chains, around 10 million of which were shared by at least two donors. A nearest-neighbor algorithm error-corrected the raw reads and collapsed the reads into unique sequences, merging closely related sequences to remove PCR and sequencing errors. CDR3 sequences were aligned to IMGT reference sequences to assign V, D and J gene segments. Each retained sequence needed at least a six-nucleotide match to both a V gene segment and a J gene segment. A rearrangement was called productive if the CDR3 had no stop codons and remained in frame with V and J, and every other rearrangement was called non-productive. Following IMGT convention, CDR3 was defined as the stretch from the second conserved V-encoded cysteine up to the conserved J-encoded phenylalanine. The earlier analysis of 587 of the donors excluded any sequence lacking an unambiguous match to a single V gene segment. In an earlier analysis of approximately 500 of the donors, a V segment was called functional when productive rearrangements were above 56.7%, and segregating when the standard deviation between donors exceeded 5%. A statistical classification framework was built to diagnose cytomegalovirus status from the catalog of TCR beta chain sequences. In a later analysis, TCR nucleotide sequences were compared against IMGT/GENE-DB human TR gene sequences so that V and J genes could be assigned. In a later analysis, CDR3 sequences and most-parsimonious VDJ recombination scenarios were assigned using the TCRdist pipeline. In a later analysis, each TCR beta chain was defined by its CDR3 amino acid sequence together with its V-gene family, and reads lacking a unique V-gene family were excluded. A later analysis removed roughly 590 highly shared, low-generation-probability nucleotide sequences to deal with suspected cross-contamination and a sequencing artifact. In a later analysis, a clonal expansion index for each public chain was calculated from normalized within-repertoire ranks of inferred template counts. Generation probabilities in a later analysis came from a VDJ recombination model fitted to out-of-frame rearrangements, and those results were checked against IGoR. In a later analysis, hypergeometric tests were used to score TCR-TCR, TCR-HLA and TCR-CMV co-occurrence, with a repertoire-size bias correction applied to TCR pairs. To estimate false discovery rates, a later analysis permuted the HLA or CMV assignments 20 times. A later analysis grouped co-occurring TCRs with DBSCAN, adding TCRdist sequence similarity when clustering within HLA-allele-positive subsets. Repertoires with fewer than 30,000 or more than 120,000 public chains were left out of co-occurrence clustering, as were about five repertoires with anomalous nucleotide sharing. TCRdb limited this immuneACCESS table to in-frame rearrangements with V and J called. A share of clones is missing; checked studies link under half to unresolved V genes, and the rest is unexplained. That table supplies the V and J calls and clone size; D and trimming were determined from the DNA. For this sample the table gives about 93,000 clones, of which around 73% were detected only once. Together, the top ten hold about 3% of the sample.

The cohort comprised under 700 healthy bone marrow donors. At the time of sampling, every cohort member was nominally healthy, though immune exposures that went unrecorded were likely present. The donor was CMV seronegative and was included in the group of hundreds of seronegative cohort members. Every donor gave a peripheral blood sample, and the peripheral blood mononuclear cells from that sample were used for TCR beta sequencing. Genomic DNA was extracted from the blood cell samples with the Qiagen DNeasy Blood Extraction Kit. The V gene is TRBV5-1 and the J gene is TRBJ1-1; 8 nucleotides in the junction match TRBD1. The origin of this receptor is a woman in her 40s in good health and CMV-seronegative. Specimen: PBMCs. At the DNA level, the sequence is TGCGCCTCCGGACAGGGACAACCGAACACTGAAGCTTTCTTT. Its translation reads: CASGQGQPNTEAFF.